These 10 T cell receptor beta chains originate from one sample sequenced in a study of human thymus T cells. Clones were read by immunoSEQ multiplex PCR, and TCRdb kept only the in-frame ones, dropping some. The table records tens of thousands of clones, about 93% of them present only once. The specimen sequenced was blood. These receptors all come from a boy under three years old with a congenital heart defect but otherwise immunologically healthy.

The chain couples TRBV5-6 to TRBJ1-2; D possibly corresponds to TRBD1 (5 bases). The CDR3 sequence is 14 residues long. The germline gives CDR1 SGHDT, CDR2 YYEEEE. Trimming took off 0 bases at V and 5 bases at J, with 11 bases between the two ends. DNA for the CDR3: TGTGCCAGCAGCTTGGTGACAGTTCTTTATGGCTACACCTTC. Translating gives CASSLVTVLYGYTF.

The V and J genes are TRBV7-2 and TRBJ1-1; possibly TRBD1 for D (6 bases). The V and J ends lost 3 bases and 1 base respectively, with 15 bases between them. Germline V gives CDR1 SGHTA, CDR2 FQGNSA. This CDR3 has 16 residues. DNA for the CDR3: TGTGCCAGCAGCTTCGACAGGCCGTCGGCGAACACTGAAGCTTTCTTT. Translating it yields CASSFDRPSANTEAFF.

This chain connects TRBV12-5 to TRBJ2-3; no clear D. The germline V gene encodes CDR1 LGHNT and CDR2 FRNRAP. CDR3 length equals 13 residues. V lost 7 bases and J 6 bases, leaving 14 bases between the germline ends. Written as DNA, the CDR3 is TGTGCTAGTGCCGCCCCCAGAGTTGATACGCAGTATTTT. Translation gives CASAAPRVDTQYF.

With respect to this clone: At one of its ends the junction is not consistent with the germline gene, which may arise from a read error. The chain uses TRBV7-7 and TRBJ2-3; 15 bases line up with TRBD2. CDR3 length: 15 amino acids. Germline assignment: CDR1 SSHAT and CDR2 FNYEAQ (reference sequence). CDR3 amino acids: CASSRTSGRGDTQYF. CDR3 bases: TGTGCTAGCAGCAGGACTAGCGGGAGGGGAGATACGCAGTATTTT.

V is TRBV5-1 and J is TRBJ2-7; maybe TRBD2 (6 bases). CDR1 SGHRS and CDR2 YFSETQ come from the germline V gene. The CDR3 has 14 amino acids. The V end lost 4 bases, the J end lost 2 bases, and 13 bases lay between the germline ends. The CDR3 nucleotides read TGCGCCAGCAGCCTCCCGACGGGAGCCTACGAGCAGTACTTC. It translates to CASSLPTGAYEQYF.

The table lists this clone with a count of one. This chain uses TRBV11-2 with TRBJ2-7; 13 bases match TRBD2. CDR3 length: 14 amino acids. Germline loops: CDR1 SGHAT, CDR2 FQNNGV. J lost 6 bases, V lost 1 base, and 0 bases had no gene match. DNA of the CDR3: TGTGCCAGCAGCTTAGGGACTAGCGGGAGCGAGCAGTACTTC. Residues: CASSLGTSGSEQYF.

The genes are TRBV7-2 and TRBJ2-5; 7 positions match TRBD1. This CDR3 spans 15 amino acids. The V gene end was trimmed by 0 bases and the J gene end by 4 bases; junction bases not matched to a gene: 5. Germline lookup yields CDR1 SGHTA and CDR2 FQGNSA. The CDR3 sequence is CASSLARQGVETQYF. CDR3 nucleotide sequence: TGTGCCAGCAGCTTAGCGCGGCAGGGGGTAGAGACCCAGTACTTC.

The chain uses TRBV30 and TRBJ2-1; 11 bases map to TRBD1. This CDR3 has 16 amino acids. Per the germline V gene, CDR1 is GTSNPN and CDR2 is SVGIG (reference sequence). After removal of 0 bases from V and 7 bases from J, the junction contained 8 bases not matched to a gene. Written as DNA, the CDR3 is TGTGCCTGGAGTGTACCCGGGACAGGGGGTTGGAATGAGCAGTTCTTC. Translation: CAWSVPGTGGWNEQFF.

This clone was picked up one time. This chain uses TRBV5-6 with TRBJ2-3; TRBD2 is a possible D gene (5 bases). The CDR3 totals 14 residues. V lost 4 bases and J 4 bases, leaving 13 bases between the germline ends. Germline CDR1 is SGHDT and CDR2 is YYEEEE. CDR3 residues: CASSRGMASDTQYF. The CDR3 DNA follows: TGTGCCAGCAGCCGAGGGATGGCATCAGATACGCAGTATTTT. Drawing the rest from reference TRBV5-6 and TRBJ2-3, the complete variable domain is DAGVTQSPTHLIKTRGQQVTLRCSPKSGHDTVSWYQQALGQGPQFIFQYYEEEERQRGNFPDRFSGHQFPNYSSELNVNALLLGDSALYLCASSRGMASDTQYFGPGTRLTVL.

On this clone: Additional DNA sequences in this sample encode the identical CDR3. The V call is TRBV20-1, the J call TRBJ2-4, with D unclear. The germline CDR1 and CDR2 sequences are DFQATT and SNEGSKA (reference sequence). The CDR3 length is 11 residues. V was cut by 4 bases and J by 0 bases, with 1 base left in between. In DNA, the CDR3 is TGCAGTGCTATAGCCAAAAACATTCAGTACTTC. Translation gives CSAIAKNIQYF.